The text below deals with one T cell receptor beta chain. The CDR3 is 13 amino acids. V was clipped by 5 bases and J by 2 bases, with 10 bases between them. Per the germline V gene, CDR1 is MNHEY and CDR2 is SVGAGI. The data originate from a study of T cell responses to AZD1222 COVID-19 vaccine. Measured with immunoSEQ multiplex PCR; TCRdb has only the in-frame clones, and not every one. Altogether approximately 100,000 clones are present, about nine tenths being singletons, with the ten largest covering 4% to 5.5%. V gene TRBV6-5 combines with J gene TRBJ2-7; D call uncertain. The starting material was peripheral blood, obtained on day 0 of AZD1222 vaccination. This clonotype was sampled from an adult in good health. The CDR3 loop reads CASSLTTTYEQYF. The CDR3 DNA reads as TGTGCCAGCAGTCTGACAACCACCTACGAGCAGTACTTC.